This T cell receptor beta chain was recorded in a study of blood T cell repertoires in COVID-19. About the research overall: Both acute and convalescent COVID-19 samples were obtained from the United States, Italy and Spain. PBMCs, B-cell-depleted T cells, or T cells provided the cDNA or gDNA that made up the material.

Per the original data handling: Estimation of nucleated cell counts relied on the amplification of reference gene primers. Generated by immunoSEQ multiplex PCR, the TCRdb table keeps only in-frame clones and is missing some. V and J calls plus clone size are reproduced from that table; the DNA served to infer D and trimming. The repertoire consists of 95,000 to 130,000 clones, with 90% occurring once and the leading ten covering roughly 1.9%. The ends lost 8 bases at V and 2 bases at J; junction bases unmatched: 10. Germline CDR1 MNHEY, CDR2 SVGAGI. This CDR3 spans 15 amino acids. The sample was peripheral blood. The sequence derives from a human donor with active COVID-19. The donor label of this sample is uncertain. This chain connects TRBV6-5 to TRBJ1-2, with TRBD1 matching 8 bases. CDR3 coding DNA: TGTGCCAGCTCGGGGACAGGTTCGAAAAACTATGGCTACACCTTC. It translates to CASSGTGSKNYGYTF.